This T cell receptor (beta chain) was profiled in a study of tumor-infiltrating lymphocytes in primary liver carcinoma. Study-level background: The study obtained roughly 3.5 to 7.13 million productive TCRbeta reads per sample, similar across tissue types.

A remark on this clonotype: Its antigen is still unknown.

CDR3 length: 15 residues. Germline V gene data show CDR1 as SGHDT and CDR2 as YYEEEE. The V and J ends lost 1 base and 6 bases respectively, with 15 bases between them. Whole-study results and caveats: Tumor-adjacent and tumor-blood pairs shared less of their repertoires than tumor region pairs shared.

Researchers drew blood RNA from unsorted whole blood and extracted germline DNA as well. The input was approximately 500 ng total RNA; TCR beta cDNA was made from it with a constant-region primer. A slightly modified ARM-PCR protocol with three nested multiplex PCR rounds produced these TCR beta libraries. Rounds one and two of PCR, each of approximately 11 cycles, were primed with TRBV1-TRBV30 forward primers and a C-beta reverse primer. A single record per CDR3 protein comes from TCRdb applying MiXCR to the multiplex PCR reads. Counted here are about 320,000 distinct CDR3 sequences, 55% to 65% occurring once; the ten biggest clones make up roughly 10%.

The genes are TRBV5-6 and TRBJ2-3, with D tentatively TRBD1 (5 bases). The receptor comes from a man aged 40-49 years with primary liver carcinoma and hepatitis B virus infection. The specimen was peripheral blood. The DNA for the CDR3 is TGTGCCAGCAGCTTGAGTGGGCCAGGGATGGATACGCAGTATTTT. Translated: CASSLSGPGMDTQYF. The full variable domain, with the rest looked up from reference TRBV5-6 and TRBJ2-3, is DAGVTQSPTHLIKTRGQQVTLRCSPKSGHDTVSWYQQALGQGPQFIFQYYEEEERQRGNFPDRFSGHQFPNYSSELNVNALLLGDSALYLCASSLSGPGMDTQYFGPGTRLTVL.